This T cell receptor beta chain emerged from a study of T cell responses to AZD1222 COVID-19 vaccine. Generated by immunoSEQ multiplex PCR, the TCRdb table keeps only in-frame clones and is missing some. Here the sample spans about 150,000 clones, around 89% being singletons. The material was peripheral blood, obtained on day 0 of AZD1222 vaccination. This sequence was found in an adult in good health.

The CDR3 reads CASSPFGGLYNSPLHF. The CDR3 coding sequence is TGTGCCAGCAGTCCTTTCGGGGGGCTCTATAATTCACCCCTCCACTTT. The J gene is TRBJ1-6, the V gene TRBV28; D possibly corresponds to TRBD1 (6 bases). V was shortened by 5 bases and J by 3 bases, with 14 bases between the two germline ends. This CDR3 has 16 residues. CDR1 is MDHEN, CDR2 SYDVKM, per germline.